This is a list of T cell receptor beta chains from one sample in a study of spatial heterogeneity in lung cancer. In TCRdb, the 5' RACE reads were re-called with MiXCR into one record per CDR3 protein. Of about 36,000 distinct CDR3 sequences listed, around 7.6% are singletons. This specimen was PBMCs, taken at follow-up. The receptor source for this set is a male donor with early-stage non-small cell lung cancer. The CDR3 runs from the conserved cysteine through the conserved F or W. The size field is filled for only some rows; it gives once, few, many or a size class.

J gene: TRBJ1-4; V gene: TRBV20-1; clone size: many; CDR3 protein: CSARDVRVEKLFF
J gene: TRBJ2-1; V gene: TRBV20-1; clone size: many; CDR3 protein: CSARIGQGYNEQFF
J gene: TRBJ2-3; V gene: TRBV20-1; clone size: -; CDR3 protein: CSATGVRTDTQYF
J gene: TRBJ2-5; V gene: TRBV6-5; clone size: many; CDR3 protein: CASRSGTRQETQYF
J gene: TRBJ2-7; V gene: TRBV29-1; clone size: many; CDR3 protein: CSVGGGIHEQYF
J gene: TRBJ2-7; V gene: TRBV27; clone size: many; CDR3 protein: CASSKRDRPYEQYF
J gene: TRBJ2-3; V gene: TRBV9; clone size: many; CDR3 protein: CASSVGVGGTDTQYF
J gene: TRBJ1-6; V gene: TRBV3-1; clone size: many; CDR3 protein: CASSQLSTGGNNSPLHF
J gene: TRBJ1-6; V gene: TRBV30; clone size: many; CDR3 protein: CAWSGGQRASSYNSPLHF
J gene: TRBJ1-6; V gene: TRBV9; clone size: few; CDR3 protein: CASSGANSPLHF
J gene: TRBJ2-4; V gene: TRBV29-1; clone size: many; CDR3 protein: CSVGAGHWDIQYF
J gene: TRBJ2-1; V gene: TRBV24-1; clone size: medium-sized; CDR3 protein: CATSDAGFYNEQFF
J gene: TRBJ1-2; V gene: TRBV3-1; clone size: many; CDR3 protein: CASSQVYGAGGGYTF
J gene: TRBJ2-7; V gene: TRBV6-1; clone size: few; CDR3 protein: CASSEFGDLEQYF
J gene: TRBJ1-2; V gene: TRBV28; clone size: many; CDR3 protein: CASSRSASYTF
J gene: TRBJ2-2; V gene: TRBV11-2; clone size: many; CDR3 protein: CASSLGSAAGELFF